The 26 T cell receptor beta chains presented below share a single source sample, sequenced in a study of shared clonotypes between healthy human individuals. Generated by immunoSEQ multiplex PCR, the TCRdb table keeps only in-frame clones and is missing some. The sample has some 500,000 clones; roughly 78% are singletons. Sequencing was performed on PBMCs. The receptors originated from a woman aged 40 to 50 in good health. Some clones in this sample may be carry-over from other donors' samples.

The chain combines TRBV30 with TRBJ2-3; D not resolved. Trimming removed 0 bases at V and 1 base at J, with 2 bases between. The CDR3 runs to 12 residues. Germline V gene lookup returns CDR1 GTSNPN and CDR2 SVGIG (reference sequence). The CDR3 spells CAWSVGTDTQYF. The CDR3 bases are TGTGCCTGGAGTGTAGGCACAGATACGCAGTATTTT.

The V and J genes are TRBV6-1 and TRBJ1-1; unclear D gene. Per germline, CDR1 MNHNS and CDR2 SASEGT. This CDR3 comprises 12 residues. Trimming removed 4 bases from V and 9 bases from J, with 12 bases in between. CDR3 amino acids: CASSGDGSKAFF. In DNA form, the CDR3 reads TGTGCCAGCAGTGGAGACGGGAGCAAAGCTTTCTTT.

The table lists this clone with a count of one. The chain couples TRBV2 to TRBJ1-2, with 7 bases aligning to TRBD1. From germline, CDR1 is SNHLY and CDR2 FYNNEI. The CDR3 runs 15 residues. The V segment lost 4 bases and the J segment 6 bases; nucleotides outside the gene matches: 11. The CDR3 sequence: CASSAVGGGEDGYTF. As DNA, the CDR3 is TGTGCCAGCAGTGCGGTTGGAGGGGGCGAGGATGGCTACACCTTC.

This clone was seen once. The chain joins TRBV28 to TRBJ2-7; no definite D call. The V gene lost 6 bases and the J gene lost 6 bases, with 18 bases spanning the gap. CDR1 and CDR2 from the germline V gene are MDHEN and SYDVKM. This CDR3 contains 14 residues. The CDR3 reads CASSRISIDPEQYF. The CDR3 DNA sequence: TGTGCCAGCAGCCGCATTTCTATTGACCCCGAGCAGTACTTC. Full variable domain (rest looked up from reference TRBV28 and TRBJ2-7): DVKVTQSSRYLVKRTGEKVFLECVQDMDHENMFWYRQDPGLGLRLIYFSYDVKMKEKGDIPEGYSVSREKKERFSLILESASTNQTSMYLCASSRISIDPEQYFGPGTRLTVT.

The V call is TRBV2, the J call TRBJ1-4, with TRBD1 as a possible D gene (6 bases). Deletions cut 3 bases from V and 4 bases from J, with 15 bases between. The CDR3 runs to 16 residues. Germline V gene lookup returns CDR1 SNHLY and CDR2 FYNNEI. CDR3 region: CASSEERTAVNEKLFF. CDR3 nucleotides: TGTGCCAGCAGTGAGGAACGGACAGCGGTTAATGAAAAACTGTTTTTT.

The J gene is TRBJ2-7, the V gene TRBV5-6, with 7 bases identical to TRBD2. From germline, CDR1 is SGHDT and CDR2 YYEEEE. Trimming removed 4 bases from V and 0 bases from J; junction bases left unmatched: 4. The CDR3 is 14 amino acids. This CDR3 reads CASSLGGFSYEQYF. The CDR3 region has the DNA TGTGCCAGCAGCCTGGGGGGGTTCTCCTACGAGCAGTACTTC.

This clone was recorded a few times. The chain carries TRBV6-1 and TRBJ2-7, with 7 bases that match TRBD2. This CDR3 has 15 residues. The germline V gene encodes CDR1 MNHNS and CDR2 SASEGT. Trimming at V came to 7 bases and at J to 4 bases, leaving 13 bases not matched to a gene. The CDR3 sequence is CASIRSGLGMYEQYF. The CDR3 nucleotides are TGTGCCAGCATTAGAAGCGGACTAGGGATGTACGAGCAGTACTTC.

This chain connects TRBV5-6 to TRBJ2-7; tentatively, D is TRBD2 (5 bases). Per the germline V gene, CDR1 is SGHDT and CDR2 is YYEEEE. The CDR3 covers 15 residues. Deletions cut 2 bases from V and 3 bases from J, with 15 bases between. CDR3 amino acids: CASSLFWTEDYEQYF. DNA for the CDR3: TGTGCCAGCAGCTTATTCTGGACGGAGGACTACGAGCAGTACTTC.

This rearrangement joins TRBV6-1 to TRBJ1-4; 8 bases line up with TRBD1. V shed 6 bases and J 3 bases; nucleotides not matched to a gene: 6. The CDR3 is 15 residues long. Germline CDR1 MNHNS, CDR2 SASEGT. The CDR3 bases are TGTGCCAGCAGAGACAGGGGTCTGGCTAATGAAAAACTGTTTTTT. Its protein is CASRDRGLANEKLFF.

The chain recombines TRBV19 with TRBJ2-1, with TRBD1 identical over 12 bases. Germline V gene data show CDR1 as LNHDA and CDR2 as SQIVND (reference sequence). The ends lost 3 bases at V and 9 bases at J; junction bases unmatched: 12. This CDR3 has 17 amino acids. This chain's CDR3 is CASSMSSWGQGAIEQFF. CDR3 coding DNA: TGTGCCAGTAGTATGTCGAGTTGGGGACAGGGGGCAATTGAGCAGTTCTTC.

About this clone: The same CDR3 also results from other DNA sequences found in this sample. V gene TRBV15 combines with J gene TRBJ1-4, with D hard to call. The CDR3 is made up of 13 amino acids. CDR1 and CDR2 (germline): LNHNV, YYDKDF (reference sequence). V was shortened by 3 bases and J by 4 bases, with 6 bases between the two germline ends. CDR3 amino acids: CATSRDLNEKLFF. In DNA, the CDR3 is TGTGCCACCAGCAGGGACCTTAATGAAAAACTGTTTTTT.

The gene calls are TRBV7-3 and TRBJ2-5; possible D gene TRBD2, 6 bases. The CDR3 is made up of 16 amino acids. CDR1 is SGHTA and CDR2 is FQGTGA in the germline V gene. Between the trimmed V and J ends, which lost 5 bases and 5 bases, there was a span of 21 bases. The CDR3 spells CASSRIGGGGRETQYF. Written as DNA, the CDR3 is TGTGCCAGCAGCAGAATCGGTGGGGGAGGACGGGAGACCCAGTACTTC. Looking up the rest from reference TRBV7-3 and TRBJ2-5 gives the full variable domain: GAGVSQTPSNKVTEKGKYVELRCDPISGHTALYWYRQSLGQGPEFLIYFQGTGAADDSGLPNDRFFAVRPEGSVSTLKIQRTERGDSAVYLCASSRIGGGGRETQYFGPGTRLLVL.

The chain combines TRBV18 with TRBJ1-1, with TRBD1 matching over 7 bases. The V gene's germline CDR1 is KGHSH and CDR2 LQKENI. Trimming at V came to 4 bases and at J to 1 base, leaving 15 bases not matched to a gene. This CDR3 spans 18 amino acids. The CDR3: CASSLRTGAIERNTEAFF. The CDR3 region has the DNA TGTGCCAGCTCACTAAGGACAGGAGCCATTGAGCGGAACACTGAAGCTTTCTTT.

This clone was recorded a few times. V gene TRBV11-3 combines with J gene TRBJ2-3; maybe TRBD2 (6 bases). The germline gives CDR1 SGHNT, CDR2 YENEEA. V was pared by 0 bases and J by 10 bases, with 20 bases between. The CDR3 loop spans 16 amino acids. The CDR3 coding sequence is TGTGCCAGCAGCTTAGAAGGCACGGGGGTTGGAAATGCGCAGTATTTT. It translates to CASSLEGTGVGNAQYF.

This chain joins TRBV7-3 and TRBJ1-2; TRBD1 is a possible D gene (5 bases). The CDR3 is 13 residues long. The V gene lost 0 bases and the J gene lost 6 bases, with 8 bases spanning the gap. Germline V gene data show CDR1 as SGHTA and CDR2 as FQGTGA. Here the CDR3 reads CASSLTLGDGYTF. DNA for the CDR3: TGTGCCAGCAGCTTAACGTTGGGGGATGGCTACACCTTC.

The rearrangement links TRBV7-9 to TRBJ2-3; TRBD2 agrees at 8 bases. With 11 bases clipped from V and 0 bases from J, the junction kept 4 bases outside the gene matches. CDR1 and CDR2 from the germline V gene are SEHNR and FQNEAQ (reference sequence). The CDR3 runs 13 residues. This CDR3 reads CAERGPSTDTQYF. As DNA, the CDR3 is TGTGCCGAGCGGGGGCCTAGCACAGATACGCAGTATTTT.

The chain uses TRBV27 and TRBJ2-3; a weak D match, TRBD2 (6 bases). The germline V and J ends were trimmed by 4 bases and 4 bases, with 27 bases remaining between them. CDR3 length: 19 amino acids. Germline loops: CDR1 MNHEY, CDR2 SMNVEV (reference sequence). The CDR3 loop reads CASSSVRDSRYRRSDTQYF. The CDR3 DNA is TGTGCCAGCAGTTCGGTCCGGGACTCAAGGTATCGGAGGTCAGATACGCAGTATTTT.

This chain joins TRBV9 and TRBJ2-5, with D tentatively TRBD2 (5 bases). The CDR3 consists of 14 residues. Germline V gene lookup returns CDR1 SGDLS and CDR2 YYNGEE. V lost 2 bases and J lost 5, with 13 bases in between. The CDR3, as DNA: TGTGCCAGCAGCGTTGAGGGAGATCGGGAGACCCAGTACTTC. It is translated as CASSVEGDRETQYF.

The chain is built from TRBV30 and TRBJ1-3, with D uncertain. The CDR3 runs to 13 residues. Germline V gene sequence: CDR1 GTSNPN, CDR2 SVGIG (reference sequence). V was cut by 1 base and J by 4 bases, with 8 bases left in between. The CDR3 DNA reads TGTGCCTGGAGTGACAGCTTAGGAAACACCATATATTTT. Protein: CAWSDSLGNTIYF.

The chain recombines TRBV19 with TRBJ1-1; the D is unclear. In germline, CDR1 is LNHDA, CDR2 SQIVND (reference sequence). CDR3 length: 11 residues. The V gene lost 6 bases and the J gene lost 11 bases, with 13 bases spanning the gap. Written as DNA, the CDR3 is TGTGCCAGTAGGGGCCTTGTAGGGGCTTTCTTT. This encodes CASRGLVGAFF.

The rearrangement links TRBV19 to TRBJ2-4; either TRBD1 or TRBD2 may fit D (5 bases each). This CDR3 region has 15 residues. Trimming pared 10 bases from V and 3 bases from J, leaving 19 bases between. Germline CDR1 is LNHDA and CDR2 is SQIVND (reference sequence). This CDR3 reads CATREIGANKNIQYF. CDR3 nucleotides: TGTGCCACCAGAGAAATCGGGGCAAACAAAAACATTCAGTACTTC.

Points on this clone: The same CDR3 also results from other DNA sequences found in this sample. The chain employs TRBV5-1 and TRBJ2-1, with TRBD1 matching 10 bases. J lost 4 bases, V lost 4 bases, and 2 bases had no gene match. CDR1 SGHRS and CDR2 YFSETQ come from the germline V gene. The CDR3 covers 14 residues. The CDR3 protein is CASSRDRGYNEQFF. In DNA form, the CDR3 reads TGCGCCAGCAGCCGGGACAGGGGATACAATGAGCAGTTCTTC.

The rearrangement joins TRBV9 to TRBJ2-7; possible D gene TRBD2, 5 bases. The V end lost 3 bases, the J end lost 2 bases, and 15 bases lay between the germline ends. Germline V lookup: CDR1 SGDLS, CDR2 YYNGEE. This CDR3 has 15 residues. CDR3 sequence: CASSGEVGAPYEQYF. CDR3 coding DNA: TGTGCCAGCAGCGGTGAGGTGGGAGCCCCCTACGAGCAGTACTTC.

This chain connects TRBV6-1 to TRBJ2-6; no clear D gene. The germline V gene has CDR1 MNHNS and CDR2 SASEGT. The CDR3 extends over 17 amino acids. Trimming left V 0 bases short and J 0 bases short, with 9 bases between. The CDR3 region has the DNA TGTGCCAGCAGTGAAGCGTGGTCGTTCTCTGGGGCCAACGTCCTGACTTTC. Encoded protein: CASSEAWSFSGANVLTF.

On this clone: This probably arose from a read error, given a far larger clone one base away. Other DNA variants within this sample encode the same CDR3. The chain recombines TRBV7-3 with TRBJ1-1, with a tentative D call TRBD1 (5 bases). This CDR3 has 15 amino acids. CDR1 and CDR2 from the germline V gene are SGHTA and FQGTGA. The CDR3 region is CASSLTGGPGTEAFF. Written as DNA, the CDR3 is TGTGCCAGCAGCCTAACGGGGGGTCCGGGCACTGAAGCTTTCTTT. The whole variable domain, filled in from reference TRBV7-3 and TRBJ1-1, reads GAGVSQTPSNKVTEKGKYVELRCDPISGHTALYWYRQSLGQGPEFLIYFQGTGAADDSGLPNDRFFAVRPEGSVSTLKIQRTERGDSAVYLCASSLTGGPGTEAFFGQGTRLTVV.

This clone was seen only a few times. J is TRBJ1-1 and V is TRBV18; D not resolved. Germline CDR1 reads KGHSH; CDR2 reads LQKENI. CDR3 size: 13 residues. The V end was cut by 6 bases, the J end by 3 bases, with 11 bases between. This CDR3 reads CASSLGVDTEAFF. The CDR3, as DNA: TGTGCCAGCTCGTTAGGCGTGGACACTGAAGCTTTCTTT.